This T cell receptor (beta chain) was retrieved from a study of cytomegalovirus exposure and HLA in healthy donors. Study as a whole: Some 85 million unique TCRs from HLA-typed donors were held in an early data release. Study results and limitations: Most TCR beta V segments were productive about 90% or about 30% of the time in an earlier analysis. An analysis that was carried out later associated 15,000 to 20,000 TCR beta sequences with HLA alleles at 0.05 false discovery rate. In vitro confirmation showed three CMV-associated chains to be CMV antigen specific.

PCR amplification relied on 60 Vbeta primers (plus 13 Jbeta primers). The repertoire was sequenced with immunoSEQ multiplex PCR; TCRdb's copy has only in-frame clones and lacks some. The sample records 100,000 or so clones, 9.5% to 15% being singletons. This clone was counted only a few times. The antigen is not known. CDR1 is SQVTM, CDR2 ANQGSEA, per germline. V lost 6 bases and J lost 2; bases outside the gene matches: 4. This CDR3 comprises 14 residues. The chain combines TRBV29-1 with TRBJ2-1, with TRBD1 identical over 10 bases. The TCR was taken from a man aged 40-55 years in good health and CMV-seropositive. Sequenced sample: PBMCs. The CDR3 loop reads CSVPGTGAYNEQFF. The DNA of the CDR3 is TGCAGCGTCCCCGGGACAGGGGCCTACAATGAGCAGTTCTTC.